Listed below are T cell receptor beta chains from one sample, sequenced in a study of cytomegalovirus exposure and HLA in healthy donors. Data came from immunoSEQ multiplex PCR; TCRdb stores just in-frame clones and leaves some out. This sample has 150,000 to 200,000 clones, with 60% to 80% found just once. Sequencing was performed on PBMCs. The receptors here all came from a man aged 35-49 years in good health and CMV-seropositive. CDR3s include the opening cysteine and the closing phenylalanine or tryptophan. A D gene is named only where the DNA matches it firmly. Clone size is given for some rows only: seen once, a few or many times, or a class if the clone is expanded.

J gene	V gene	D gene	clone size	CDR3 protein	CDR3 DNA
TRBJ2-7	TRBV29-1	.	.	CSVEGQYSYEQYF	TGCAGCGTTGAAGGGCAGTACTCCTACGAGCAGTACTTC
TRBJ2-7	TRBV5-4	.	.	CASSTESRTYEQYF	TGTGCCAGCAGCACGGAGTCTAGGACTTACGAGCAGTACTTC
TRBJ1-4	TRBV6-5	TRBD1	.	CASSRDSSNEKLFF	TGTGCCAGCAGCCGGGACAGCTCTAATGAAAAACTGTTTTTT
TRBJ2-3	TRBV15	.	.	CATSRAGHPSTDTQYF	TGTGCCACCAGCAGAGCCGGACACCCTAGCACAGATACGCAGTATTTT
TRBJ2-1	TRBV6-1	.	.	CASSDPGFTEQFF	TGTGCCAGCAGTGATCCGGGTTTTACTGAGCAGTTCTTC
TRBJ1-3	TRBV18	.	.	CASSPTSSPGNTIYF	TGTGCCAGCTCACCGACATCCAGTCCTGGAAACACCATATATTTT
TRBJ2-7	TRBV11-2	.	few	CASSLDLAASSYEQYF	TGTGCCAGCAGCTTAGATTTGGCGGCGAGCTCCTACGAGCAGTACTTC
TRBJ2-3	TRBV27	.	few	CASSPSSLGDTQYF	TGTGCCAGCAGCCCTTCTAGCTTAGGAGATACGCAGTATTTT
TRBJ2-5	TRBV30	.	.	CAATVTVLGTQYF	TGTGCCGCCACAGTAACGGTCCTTGGGACCCAGTACTTC
TRBJ2-1	TRBV5-4	TRBD1	.	CASSIGTGGFEQFF	TGTGCCAGCAGCATAGGGACAGGGGGCTTTGAGCAGTTCTTC
TRBJ2-7	TRBV19	TRBD2	.	CASSRLAGGRRGSYEQYF	TGTGCCAGTAGTCGACTAGCGGGAGGCCGGCGAGGCTCCTACGAGCAGTACTTC
TRBJ1-2	TRBV21-1	.	.	CASNKDRGDGYTF	TGTGCCAGCAACAAAGACAGGGGTGATGGCTACACCTTC
TRBJ2-7	TRBV7-6	TRBD2	.	CASSPRLAAGEQYF	TGTGCCAGCAGCCCTAGACTAGCGGCGGGGGAGCAGTACTTC
TRBJ2-1	TRBV19	TRBD2	.	CASTLSGLAANEQFF	TGTGCCAGTACCCTTAGTGGACTAGCGGCCAATGAGCAGTTCTTC
TRBJ2-2	TRBV10-1	TRBD2	.	CASSPAKGLAGNTGELFF	TGCGCCAGCAGTCCTGCAAAGGGACTAGCGGGGAACACCGGGGAGCTGTTTTTT
TRBJ2-7	TRBV30	.	.	CAWSVLGGGEQYF	TGTGCCTGGAGTGTACTCGGTGGGGGGGAGCAGTACTTC
TRBJ2-6	TRBV25-1	.	.	CASSEGLGANGLTF	TGTGCCAGCAGTGAGGGGTTAGGGGCCAACGGCCTGACTTTC
TRBJ1-2	TRBV9	.	.	CASSPFRENYGYTF	TGTGCCAGCAGCCCTTTCAGGGAAAACTATGGCTACACCTTC
TRBJ1-5	TRBV4-1	.	.	CASSLNRVLNLSPQHF	TGCGCCAGCAGCCTTAACAGGGTCTTAAATCTATCGCCCCAGCATTTT
TRBJ1-1	TRBV2	.	.	CASRAPGTAFF	TGTGCCAGCAGAGCACCGGGAACAGCTTTCTTT
TRBJ2-2	TRBV4-2	TRBD2	.	CASSQLQTSGRVKAGELFF	TGTGCCAGCAGCCAACTACAGACTAGCGGGAGGGTTAAGGCCGGGGAGCTGTTTTTT
TRBJ1-1	TRBV19	.	once	CASYRDLVTEAFF	TGTGCCAGCTACAGGGATCTCGTCACTGAAGCTTTCTTT
TRBJ2-3	TRBV6-1	TRBD2	.	CASSSAGGVDTQYF	TGTGCCAGCAGTTCAGCGGGAGGTGTCGATACGCAGTATTTT
TRBJ2-2	TRBV11-3	TRBD1	.	CASSRPRGQGVTGELFF	TGTGCCAGCAGCCGCCCCAGGGGGCAGGGTGTCACCGGGGAGCTGTTTTTT
TRBJ2-3	TRBV7-8	.	.	CASSLWGPDTQYF	TGTGCCAGCTCCCTTTGGGGCCCAGATACGCAGTATTTT
TRBJ1-2	TRBV5-1	TRBD1	.	CASSRPGGTADGYTF	TGCGCCAGCAGCCGACCAGGGGGGACAGCGGATGGCTACACCTTC
TRBJ1-2	TRBV11-3	TRBD1	.	CASSFGTRRGQRGGYTF	TGTGCCAGCAGCTTCGGGACCCGGAGGGGACAGAGAGGTGGCTACACCTTC
TRBJ2-2	TRBV2	.	.	CASGETGTNTGELFF	TGTGCCAGCGGAGAGACAGGCACGAACACCGGGGAGCTGTTTTTT
TRBJ2-1	TRBV5-1	.	.	CASSLAADGNEQFF	TGCGCCAGCAGCTTGGCAGCGGATGGGAATGAGCAGTTCTTC
TRBJ1-1	TRBV18	.	few	CASSGELNTEAFF	TGTGCCAGCTCGGGAGAGTTAAACACTGAAGCTTTCTTT
TRBJ2-1	TRBV7-3	.	.	CASSHPGGHEQFF	TGTGCCAGCAGCCACCCCGGGGGGCATGAGCAGTTCTTC
TRBJ2-1	TRBV7-9	TRBD2	few	CASKGLAGDGSYNEQFF	TGTGCCTCCAAGGGACTAGCGGGAGACGGCTCCTACAATGAGCAGTTCTTC
TRBJ2-3	TRBV11-3	TRBD2	.	CASSPATSGRWDTQYF	TGTGCCAGCAGCCCGGCGACTAGCGGGAGATGGGATACGCAGTATTTT
TRBJ1-3	TRBV27	.	.	CASSLFPSGNTIYF	TGTGCCAGCAGTTTATTCCCGTCTGGAAACACCATATATTTT
TRBJ2-3	TRBV13	TRBD2	.	CASSRPGGYGPDTQYF	TGTGCCAGCAGCCGGCCGGGGGGGTATGGCCCAGATACGCAGTATTTT
TRBJ2-3	TRBV5-4	TRBD2	.	CASSLGLAGGDTQYF	TGTGCCAGCAGCTTGGGGCTAGCGGGAGGAGATACGCAGTATTTT
TRBJ2-7	TRBV5-6	.	.	CASSFRGGSSYEQYF	TGTGCCAGCAGCTTTAGGGGGGGATCCTCCTACGAGCAGTACTTC
TRBJ1-2	TRBV6-5	TRBD1	.	CASSYLRGTVYGYTF	TGTGCCAGCAGTTACCTGAGGGGGACAGTTTATGGCTACACCTTC
TRBJ1-4	TRBV18	.	.	CASSPPNKGREKLFF	TGTGCCAGCTCACCACCCAACAAAGGCAGGGAAAAACTGTTTTTT
TRBJ1-2	TRBV19	.	.	CASSTMGGGYTF	TGTGCCAGTAGTACGATGGGGGGTGGCTACACCTTC
TRBJ1-2	TRBV2	.	.	CASSPGPGNGYTF	TGTGCCAGCAGTCCCGGGCCGGGGAATGGCTACACCTTC
TRBJ2-3	TRBV7-9	TRBD2	.	CASSLARTSGIADTQYF	TGTGCCAGCAGCTTAGCTAGGACTAGCGGGATTGCAGATACGCAGTATTTT